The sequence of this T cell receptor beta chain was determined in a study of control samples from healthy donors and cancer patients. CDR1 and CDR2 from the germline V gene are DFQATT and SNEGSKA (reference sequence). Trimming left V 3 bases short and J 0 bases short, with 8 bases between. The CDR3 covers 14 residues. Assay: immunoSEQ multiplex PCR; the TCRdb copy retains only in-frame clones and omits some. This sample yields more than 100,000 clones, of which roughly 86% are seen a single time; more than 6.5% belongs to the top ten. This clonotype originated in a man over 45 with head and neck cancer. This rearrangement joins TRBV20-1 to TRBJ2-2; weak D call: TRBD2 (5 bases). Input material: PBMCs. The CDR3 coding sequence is TGCAGTGCTAGTAGGCGGGCGAACACCGGGGAGCTGTTTTTT. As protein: CSASRRANTGELFF.